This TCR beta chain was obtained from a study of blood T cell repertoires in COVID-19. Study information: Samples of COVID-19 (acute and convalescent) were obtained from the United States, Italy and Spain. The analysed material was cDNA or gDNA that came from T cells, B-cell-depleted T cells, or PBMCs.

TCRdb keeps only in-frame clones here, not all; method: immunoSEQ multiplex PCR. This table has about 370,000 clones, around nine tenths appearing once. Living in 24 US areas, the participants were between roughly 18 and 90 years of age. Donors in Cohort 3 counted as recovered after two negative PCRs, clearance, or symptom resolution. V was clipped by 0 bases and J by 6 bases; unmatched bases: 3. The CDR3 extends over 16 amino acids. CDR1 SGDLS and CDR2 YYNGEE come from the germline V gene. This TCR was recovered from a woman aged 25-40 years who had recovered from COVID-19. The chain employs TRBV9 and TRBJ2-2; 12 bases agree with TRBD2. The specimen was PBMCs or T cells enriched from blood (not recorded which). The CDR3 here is CASSVGLAGGPGELFF. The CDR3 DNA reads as TGTGCCAGCAGCGTAGGGCTAGCGGGGGGGCCCGGGGAGCTGTTTTTT.